This T cell receptor (beta chain) was recovered during a study of CD8+ T cells in alopecia areata. Trimming cost V 6 bases and J 5 bases, with 16 bases left between them. CDR3 size: 13 residues. Germline CDR1 SQVTM, CDR2 ANQGSEA. The treatment here: oral pan-JAK inhibitor, 5-10 mg twice daily. In each case, RNA was isolated and then reverse transcribed into cDNA as the sequencing template. TCRdb keeps only in-frame clones here, not all; method: immunoSEQ multiplex PCR. The table records some 200,000 clones, around 56% of them present only once. Sample: CD4+ T cells sorted from blood, taken at week 4, from a patient treated with tofacitinib. V gene TRBV29-1 combines with J gene TRBJ2-5; D perhaps matches TRBD2 (7 bases). The TCR originated in a human donor with alopecia areata. The DNA of the CDR3 is TGCAGCGTCGACCCCGGGGGGCAGGAGACCCAGTACTTC. Protein sequence: CSVDPGGQETQYF.